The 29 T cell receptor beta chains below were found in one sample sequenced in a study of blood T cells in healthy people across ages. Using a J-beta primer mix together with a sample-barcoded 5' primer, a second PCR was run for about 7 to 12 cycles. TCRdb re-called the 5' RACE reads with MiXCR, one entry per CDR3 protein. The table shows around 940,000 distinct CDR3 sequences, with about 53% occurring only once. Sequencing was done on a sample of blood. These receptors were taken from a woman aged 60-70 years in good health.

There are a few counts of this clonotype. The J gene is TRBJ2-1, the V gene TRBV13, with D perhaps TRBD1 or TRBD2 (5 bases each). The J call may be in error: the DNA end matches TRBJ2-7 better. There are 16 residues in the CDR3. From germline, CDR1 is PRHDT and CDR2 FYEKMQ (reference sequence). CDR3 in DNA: TGTGCCAGCAGCATAACCGGGACGGTCCCCTACAATGAGCAGTACTTC. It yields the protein CASSITGTVPYNEQYF.

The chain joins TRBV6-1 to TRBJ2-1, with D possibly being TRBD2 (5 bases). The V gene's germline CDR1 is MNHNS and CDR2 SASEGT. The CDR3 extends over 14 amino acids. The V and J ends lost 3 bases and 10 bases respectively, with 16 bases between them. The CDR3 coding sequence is TGTGCCAGCAGTGATAGATCGGGATATGGCGAGCAGTTCTTC. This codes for CASSDRSGYGEQFF.

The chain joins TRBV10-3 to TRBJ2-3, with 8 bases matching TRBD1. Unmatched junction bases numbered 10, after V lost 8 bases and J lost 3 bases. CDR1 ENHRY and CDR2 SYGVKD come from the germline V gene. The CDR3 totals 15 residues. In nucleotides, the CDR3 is TGTGCCATCGGGGCTCGGACAGGGAGGACAGATACGCAGTATTTT. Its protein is CAIGARTGRTDTQYF.

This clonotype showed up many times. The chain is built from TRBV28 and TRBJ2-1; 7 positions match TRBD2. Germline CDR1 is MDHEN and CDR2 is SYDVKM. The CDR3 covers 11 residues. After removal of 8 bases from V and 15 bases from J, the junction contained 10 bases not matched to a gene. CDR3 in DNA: TGTGCCAGCGGTCACCGACTAGCTATGTTCTTC. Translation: CASGHRLAMFF.

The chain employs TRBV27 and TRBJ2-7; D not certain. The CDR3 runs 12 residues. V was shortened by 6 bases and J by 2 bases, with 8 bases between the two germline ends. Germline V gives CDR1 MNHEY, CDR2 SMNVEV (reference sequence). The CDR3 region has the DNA TGTGCCAGCAGGGGGTTAGCCTACGAGCAGTACTTC. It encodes CASRGLAYEQYF.

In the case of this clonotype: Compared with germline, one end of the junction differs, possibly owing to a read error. CDR3 in DNA: TGTGTCAGCCTAGTGGAAGCTAGCGGGAGTAGGGACGAGCAGTACTTC. Amino acids: CVSLVEASGSRDEQYF. The chain combines TRBV7-2 with TRBJ2-4; TRBD2 aligns across 10 bases. The last part of the DNA fits TRBJ2-7 better; the J call may be wrong. This CDR3 region has 16 residues. Per the germline V gene, CDR1 is SGHTA and CDR2 is FQGNSA.

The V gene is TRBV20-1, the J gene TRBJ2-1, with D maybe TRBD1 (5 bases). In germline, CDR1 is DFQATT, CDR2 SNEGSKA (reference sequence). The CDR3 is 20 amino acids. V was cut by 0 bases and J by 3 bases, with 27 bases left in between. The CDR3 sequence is CSARDLMSLSALGDYNEQFF. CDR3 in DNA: TGCAGTGCTAGAGACTTGATGTCCCTCTCCGCCCTAGGGGACTACAATGAGCAGTTCTTC.

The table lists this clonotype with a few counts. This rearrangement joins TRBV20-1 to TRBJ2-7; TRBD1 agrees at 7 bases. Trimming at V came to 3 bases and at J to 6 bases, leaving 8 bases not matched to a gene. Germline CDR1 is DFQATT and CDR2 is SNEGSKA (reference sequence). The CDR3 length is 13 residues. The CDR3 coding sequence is TGCAGTGCTAGTTTGAGGACAGGCAGCGAGCAGTACTTC. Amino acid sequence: CSASLRTGSEQYF.

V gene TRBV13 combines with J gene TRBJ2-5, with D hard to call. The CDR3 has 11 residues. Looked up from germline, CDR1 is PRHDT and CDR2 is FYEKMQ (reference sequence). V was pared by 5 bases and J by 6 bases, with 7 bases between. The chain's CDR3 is CASSGDKTQYF. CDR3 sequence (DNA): TGTGCCAGCAGCGGGGATAAGACCCAGTACTTC.

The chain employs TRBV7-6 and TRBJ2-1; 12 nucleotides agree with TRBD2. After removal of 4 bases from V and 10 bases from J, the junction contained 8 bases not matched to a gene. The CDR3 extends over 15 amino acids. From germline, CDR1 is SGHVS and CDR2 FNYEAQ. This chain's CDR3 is CASSSTSGSSNEQFF. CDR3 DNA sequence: TGTGCCAGCAGCTCGACTAGCGGGAGTTCTAACGAGCAGTTCTTC.

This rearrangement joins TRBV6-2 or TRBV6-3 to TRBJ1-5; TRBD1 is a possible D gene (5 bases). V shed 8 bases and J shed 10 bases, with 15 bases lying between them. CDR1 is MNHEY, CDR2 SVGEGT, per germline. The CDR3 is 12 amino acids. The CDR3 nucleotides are TGTGCCAGCGACAGTACATTAAAACCCCAGCATTTT. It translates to CASDSTLKPQHF.

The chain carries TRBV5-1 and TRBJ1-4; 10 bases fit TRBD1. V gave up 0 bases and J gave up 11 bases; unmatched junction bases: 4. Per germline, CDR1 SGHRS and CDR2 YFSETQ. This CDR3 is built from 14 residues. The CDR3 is CASSLGTGGRKLFF. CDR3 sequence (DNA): TGCGCCAGCAGCTTGGGGACAGGGGGGAGGAAACTGTTTTTT.

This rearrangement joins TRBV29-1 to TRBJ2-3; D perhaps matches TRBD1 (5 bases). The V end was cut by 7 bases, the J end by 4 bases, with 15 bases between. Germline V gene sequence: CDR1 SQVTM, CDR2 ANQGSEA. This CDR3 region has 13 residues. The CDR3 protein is CSAAQGEPDTQYF. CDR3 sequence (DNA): TGCAGCGCCGCTCAAGGGGAACCAGATACGCAGTATTTT.

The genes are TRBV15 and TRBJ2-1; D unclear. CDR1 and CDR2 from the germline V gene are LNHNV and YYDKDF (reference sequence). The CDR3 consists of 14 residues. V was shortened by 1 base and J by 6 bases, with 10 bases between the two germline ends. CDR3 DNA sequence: TGTGCCACCAGCAGAGGCCCACGGGCCAATGAGCAGTTCTTC. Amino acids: CATSRGPRANEQFF.

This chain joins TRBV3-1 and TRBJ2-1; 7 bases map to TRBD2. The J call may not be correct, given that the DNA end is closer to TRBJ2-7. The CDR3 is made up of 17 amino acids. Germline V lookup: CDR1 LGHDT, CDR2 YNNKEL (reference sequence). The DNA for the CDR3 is TGTGCCAGCAGCCCCCTCGAGCGGGGAAGCTCCTACAATGAGCAGTACTTC. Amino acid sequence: CASSPLERGSSYNEQYF.

CDR3 sequence (DNA): TGTGCCAGCAGACGAATTGGACTAGCGGGGTCGAGGACAGATACGCAGTATTTT. The encoded protein is CASRRIGLAGSRTDTQYF. The chain joins TRBV28 to TRBJ2-3; 12 bases line up with TRBD2. J was trimmed by 3 bases and V by 6 bases; bases with no gene match: 13. Per germline, CDR1 MDHEN and CDR2 SYDVKM. The CDR3 covers 18 residues.

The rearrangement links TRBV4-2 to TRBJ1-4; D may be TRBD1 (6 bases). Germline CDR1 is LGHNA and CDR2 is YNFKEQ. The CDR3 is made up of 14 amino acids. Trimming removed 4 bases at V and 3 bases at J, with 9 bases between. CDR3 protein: CASSLDSSNEKLFF. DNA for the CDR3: TGTGCCAGCAGCCTGGACAGCTCTAATGAAAAACTGTTTTTT.

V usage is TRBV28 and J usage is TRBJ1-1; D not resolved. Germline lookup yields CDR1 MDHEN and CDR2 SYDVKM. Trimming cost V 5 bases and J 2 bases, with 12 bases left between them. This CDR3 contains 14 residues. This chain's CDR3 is CASSKPLGNTEAFF. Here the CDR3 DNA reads TGTGCCAGCAGTAAACCCCTAGGAAACACTGAAGCTTTCTTT. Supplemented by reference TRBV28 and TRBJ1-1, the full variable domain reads DVKVTQSSRYLVKRTGEKVFLECVQDMDHENMFWYRQDPGLGLRLIYFSYDVKMKEKGDIPEGYSVSREKKERFSLILESASTNQTSMYLCASSKPLGNTEAFFGQGTRLTVV.

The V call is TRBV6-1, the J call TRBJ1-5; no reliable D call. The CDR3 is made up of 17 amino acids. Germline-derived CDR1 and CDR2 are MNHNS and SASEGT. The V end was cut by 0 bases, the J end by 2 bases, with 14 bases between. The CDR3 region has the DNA TGTGCCAGCAGTGAAGCCTTCACAAGGGCGCGCAATCAGCCCCAGCATTTT. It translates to CASSEAFTRARNQPQHF.

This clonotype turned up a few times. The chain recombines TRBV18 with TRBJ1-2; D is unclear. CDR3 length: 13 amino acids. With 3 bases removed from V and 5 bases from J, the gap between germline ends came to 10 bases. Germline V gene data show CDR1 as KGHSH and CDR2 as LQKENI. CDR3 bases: TGTGCCAGCTCACCTATCAAGGATTATGGCTACACCTTC. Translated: CASSPIKDYGYTF.

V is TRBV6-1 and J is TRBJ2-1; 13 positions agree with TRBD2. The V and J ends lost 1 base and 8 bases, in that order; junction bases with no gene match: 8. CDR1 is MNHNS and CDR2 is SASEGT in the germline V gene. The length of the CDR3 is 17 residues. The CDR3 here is CASSEGWTSGSGYEQFF. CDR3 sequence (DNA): TGTGCCAGCAGTGAAGGGTGGACTAGCGGGAGCGGGTATGAGCAGTTCTTC.

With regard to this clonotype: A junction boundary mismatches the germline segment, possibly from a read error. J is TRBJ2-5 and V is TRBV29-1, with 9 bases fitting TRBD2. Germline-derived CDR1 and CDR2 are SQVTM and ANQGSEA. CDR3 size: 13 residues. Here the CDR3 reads CSVERGGREAQYF. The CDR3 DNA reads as TGCAGCGTTGAGCGGGGGGGCAGAGAGGCCCAGTACTTC. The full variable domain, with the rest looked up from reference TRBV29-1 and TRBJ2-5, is SAVISQKPSRDICQRGTSLTIQCQVDSQVTMMFWYRQQPGQSLTLIATANQGSEATYESGFVIDKFPISRPNLTFSTLTVSNMSPEDSSIYLCSVERGGREAQYFGPGTRLLVL.

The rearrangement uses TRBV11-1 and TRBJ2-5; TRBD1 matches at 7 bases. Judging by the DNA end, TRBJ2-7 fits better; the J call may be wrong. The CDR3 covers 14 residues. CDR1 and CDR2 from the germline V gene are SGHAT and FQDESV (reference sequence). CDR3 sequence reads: CASSLGQLPYEQYF. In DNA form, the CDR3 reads TGTGCCAGCAGTTTGGGACAGCTACCCTACGAGCAGTACTTC.

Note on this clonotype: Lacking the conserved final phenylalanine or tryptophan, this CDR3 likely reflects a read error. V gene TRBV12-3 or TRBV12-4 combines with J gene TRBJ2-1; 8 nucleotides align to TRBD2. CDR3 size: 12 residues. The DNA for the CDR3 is TGTGTCACTAGCGGATCTTACAATGAGCAGTTCTTG. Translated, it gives CVTSGSYNEQFL.

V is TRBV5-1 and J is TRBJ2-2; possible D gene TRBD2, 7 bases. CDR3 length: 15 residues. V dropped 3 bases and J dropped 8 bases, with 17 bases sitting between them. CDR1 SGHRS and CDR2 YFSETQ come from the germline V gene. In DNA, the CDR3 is TGCGCCAGCAGCTGGGAGGGGGACGAGAGAGGGGAGCTGTTTTTT. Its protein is CASSWEGDERGELFF.

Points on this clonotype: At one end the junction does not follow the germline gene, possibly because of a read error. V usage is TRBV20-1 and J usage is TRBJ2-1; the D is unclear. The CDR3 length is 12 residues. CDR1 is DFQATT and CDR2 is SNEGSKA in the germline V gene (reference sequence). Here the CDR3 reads CSASFPGNERFF. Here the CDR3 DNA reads TGCAGTGCTAGTTTTCCGGGCAATGAGCGGTTCTTC.

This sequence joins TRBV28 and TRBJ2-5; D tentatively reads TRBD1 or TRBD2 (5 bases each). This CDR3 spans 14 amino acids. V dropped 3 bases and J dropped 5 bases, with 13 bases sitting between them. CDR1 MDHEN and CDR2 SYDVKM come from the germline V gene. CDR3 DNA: TGTGCCAGCAGTTTCCGAGGGGTGGCGGAGACCCAGTACTTC. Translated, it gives CASSFRGVAETQYF.

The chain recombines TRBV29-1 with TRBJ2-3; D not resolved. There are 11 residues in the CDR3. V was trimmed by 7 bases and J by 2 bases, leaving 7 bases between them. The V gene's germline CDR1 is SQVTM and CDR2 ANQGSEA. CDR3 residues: CSAEDTDTQYF. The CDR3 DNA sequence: TGCAGCGCCGAAGACACAGATACGCAGTATTTT.

The CDR3 spells CASRLGGGTYEQYF. CDR3 DNA sequence: TGTGCCAGCAGGCTCGGGGGGGGTACCTACGAGCAGTACTTC. The V gene is TRBV7-2, the J gene TRBJ2-7; TRBD2 matches 8 bases. The germline gives CDR1 SGHTA, CDR2 FQGNSA. The CDR3 covers 14 residues. V gave up 6 bases and J gave up 2 bases; unmatched junction bases: 6.